A single sample is the source of the 17 T cell receptor beta chains below, sequenced in a study of blood T cell repertoires in COVID-19. The data were produced by immunoSEQ multiplex PCR, yet TCRdb's version contains in-frame clones alone and is incomplete. The sample consists of approximately 21,000 clones, 65% to 80% of them appearing once. Sequencing was performed on peripheral blood. These receptors were obtained from a human donor in a cohort sampled during active or convalescent COVID-19.

In this sample, this clone turned up a few times. The chain joins TRBV7-8 to TRBJ2-7; 15 positions match TRBD2. V lost 5 bases, J lost 7 bases, and 9 bases stayed unmatched. Germline V gene sequence: CDR1 SGHVS, CDR2 FQNEAQ. The CDR3 is 16 residues long. CDR3 loop: CASSPGLAGGLREQYF. Here the CDR3 DNA reads TGTGCCAGCAGCCCAGGACTAGCGGGAGGGCTGCGGGAGCAGTACTTC.

In its sample, this clone was seen a few times. The chain employs TRBV5-1 and TRBJ1-5, with no clear D. CDR1 SGHRS and CDR2 YFSETQ come from the germline V gene. CDR3 length: 14 amino acids. Trimming cost V 0 bases and J 4 bases, with 8 bases left between them. The DNA for the CDR3 is TGCGCCAGCAGCTTGGACAGCCTAAATCAGCCCCAGCATTTT. This translates into CASSLDSLNQPQHF. The whole variable domain, filled in from reference TRBV5-1 and TRBJ1-5, reads KAGVTQTPRYLIKTRGQQVTLSCSPISGHRSVSWYQQTPGQGLQFLFEYFSETQRNKGNFPGRFSGRQFSNSRSEMNVSTLELGDSALYLCASSLDSLNQPQHFGDGTRLSIL.

This chain joins TRBV3-1 (or the pseudogene TRBV3-2) and TRBJ2-4; D may be TRBD2 (5 bases). This CDR3 spans 14 amino acids. Germline V gene sequence: CDR1 LGHDT, CDR2 YNNKEL (reference sequence). V dropped 8 bases and J dropped 0 bases, with 11 bases sitting between them. CDR3 sequence (DNA): TGTGCCAGCGGAGTCGGAGGAGCCAAAAACATTCAGTACTTC. It translates to CASGVGGAKNIQYF.

The V gene is TRBV24-1, the J gene TRBJ2-7; 9 bases agree with TRBD1. Trimming cost V 0 bases and J 5 bases; bases outside gene matches: 4. The germline gives CDR1 KGHDR, CDR2 SFDVKD. The CDR3 runs 15 residues. The CDR3 sequence is CATSDLGTGFHEQYF. CDR3 nucleotides: TGTGCCACCAGTGATTTGGGGACAGGGTTCCACGAGCAGTACTTC.

The J gene is TRBJ2-4, the V gene TRBV28, with TRBD1 matching 7 bases. There are 16 residues in the CDR3. Per germline, CDR1 MDHEN and CDR2 SYDVKM. J was trimmed by 1 base and V by 6 bases; bases with no gene match: 9. CDR3 region: CASRNRGAGAKNIQYF. CDR3 sequence (DNA): TGTGCCAGCAGAAACAGGGGAGCAGGGGCCAAAAACATTCAGTACTTC.

The chain couples TRBV10-3 to TRBJ2-7; D is ambiguous. Germline CDR1 reads ENHRY; CDR2 reads SYGVKD. Trimming stripped 10 bases from V and 5 bases from J, with 18 bases between. This CDR3 contains 13 residues. The CDR3: CASSSSLRDEQYF. The CDR3 DNA reads TGTGCCAGCTCTTCCTCCCTAAGAGACGAGCAGTACTTC.

The rearrangement joins TRBV6-5 to TRBJ1-5; no reliable D call. V lost 0 bases and J lost 5, with 11 bases in between. The CDR3 contains 15 residues. Germline values: CDR1 MNHEY, CDR2 SVGAGI. CDR3 sequence reads: CASSYSMRGDQPQHF. In nucleotides, the CDR3 is TGTGCCAGCAGTTACTCGATGCGGGGTGATCAGCCCCAGCATTTT.

This chain joins TRBV6-5 and TRBJ1-6; D is perhaps TRBD1 (6 bases). The CDR3 consists of 14 residues. Trimming pared 3 bases from V and 10 bases from J, leaving 13 bases between. Looked up from germline, CDR1 is MNHEY and CDR2 is SVGAGI. The CDR3: CASSYPGVGSPLHF. As DNA, the CDR3 is TGTGCCAGCAGTTATCCAGGGGTAGGGTCACCCCTCCACTTT.

This chain connects TRBV13 to TRBJ2-1, with D unresolved. Trimming took off 0 bases at V and 6 bases at J, with 12 bases between the two ends. The CDR3 has 15 residues. Germline V gene data show CDR1 as PRHDT and CDR2 as FYEKMQ (reference sequence). The CDR3 loop is CASSLGHTRGNEQFF. CDR3 DNA: TGTGCCAGCAGCTTAGGCCACACAAGAGGCAATGAGCAGTTCTTC.

The CDR3 loop is CASSYSRQGAGETQYF. For the CDR3, the DNA is TGTGCCAGCAGTTACTCCCGACAGGGGGCCGGGGAGACCCAGTACTTC. The J gene is TRBJ2-5, the V gene TRBV6-5, with 10 nucleotides matching TRBD1. V trimming: 0 bases; J trimming: 5 bases; junction bases outside the gene matches: 6. The CDR3 is made up of 16 amino acids. Germline values: CDR1 MNHEY, CDR2 SVGAGI.

The chain employs TRBV28 and TRBJ2-1; 7 bases match TRBD2. This CDR3 comprises 14 residues. With 3 bases clipped from V and 4 bases from J, the junction kept 3 bases outside the gene matches. CDR1 is MDHEN and CDR2 is SYDVKM in the germline V gene. The CDR3 region is CASSFGLVYNEQFF. CDR3 in DNA: TGTGCCAGCAGTTTTGGACTAGTTTACAATGAGCAGTTCTTC.

Only a few counts were recorded for this clone. This rearrangement joins TRBV30 to TRBJ1-5; no clear D gene. The CDR3 loop spans 15 amino acids. Germline lookup yields CDR1 GTSNPN and CDR2 SVGIG (reference sequence). V gave up 3 bases and J gave up 0 bases, with 12 bases separating them. CDR3 loop: CAWSMGFYSNQPQHF. DNA of the CDR3: TGTGCCTGGAGCATGGGCTTTTATAGCAATCAGCCCCAGCATTTT.

The rearrangement links TRBV7-8 to TRBJ1-1; 8 bases line up with TRBD1. CDR1 SGHVS and CDR2 FQNEAQ come from the germline V gene. V lost 5 bases, J lost 6 bases, and 8 bases stayed unmatched. This CDR3 is 14 amino acids long. CDR3 loop: CASSMGQEGSEAFF. Here the CDR3 DNA reads TGTGCCAGCAGCATGGGACAGGAAGGTTCTGAAGCTTTCTTT.

The V gene is TRBV2, the J gene TRBJ1-2; 7 bases match TRBD1. The CDR3 is made up of 13 amino acids. The germline V gene has CDR1 SNHLY and CDR2 FYNNEI. V dropped 4 bases and J dropped 2; count of bases not matched to a gene: 1. Here the CDR3 DNA reads TGTGCCAGCAGTGGGGACAGAAACTATGGCTACACCTTC. Its protein is CASSGDRNYGYTF.

The chain is built from TRBV18 and TRBJ1-5, with 7 bases lining up with TRBD1. This CDR3 contains 14 residues. The V segment lost 3 bases and the J segment 8 bases; nucleotides outside the gene matches: 7. CDR1 KGHSH and CDR2 LQKENI come from the germline V gene. CDR3 nucleotide sequence: TGTGCCAGCTCACCCGGACAGGTTGATAAGCCCCAGCATTTT. Translating it yields CASSPGQVDKPQHF.

The rearrangement joins TRBV5-1 to TRBJ1-1, with D unresolved. This CDR3 is 14 amino acids long. The V gene's germline CDR1 is SGHRS and CDR2 YFSETQ. V gave up 3 bases and J gave up 4 bases, with 13 bases separating them. Here the CDR3 reads CASSSIPPSTEAFF. The CDR3 DNA sequence: TGCGCCAGCAGCTCAATCCCGCCGAGCACTGAAGCTTTCTTT.

The sample holds one count of this clone. The genes are TRBV5-1 and TRBJ1-1; a weak D match, TRBD1 (5 bases). This CDR3 spans 12 amino acids. The germline CDR1 and CDR2 sequences are SGHRS and YFSETQ. The germline V and J ends were trimmed by 4 bases and 10 bases, with 14 bases remaining between them. CDR3 in amino acids: CASSPRGGSAFF. The CDR3 DNA reads TGCGCCAGCAGCCCACGGGGGGGTTCAGCTTTCTTT.